The clone carrying this TCR beta chain was observed many times. Antigen unknown. This entry is derived from a study of T cell repertoires in cytomegalovirus infection. One entry per CDR3 protein, called by TCRdb with MiXCR from the reads. The table lists approximately 990,000 distinct CDR3 sequences, approximately 30% of them singletons. The CDR3 runs to 18 residues. The J segment lost 9 bases and the V segment lost 0 bases, leaving 17 bases of the junction unmatched. Germline CDR1 MNHEY, CDR2 SVGEGT. This sequence originates from a human donor in good health (CMV status not recorded). Some clones in this sample may be carry-over from other donors' samples. Source: cultured CD8+ T cells from PBMCs, taken from culture after CMV antigen stimulation. The J gene is TRBJ2-1, the V gene TRBV6-2 or TRBV6-3, with TRBD2 matching over 7 bases. CDR3 sequence reads: CASSYSHNLAEQGGEQFF. CDR3 nucleotides: TGTGCCAGCAGTTACTCACATAATCTAGCGGAACAAGGAGGTGAGCAGTTCTTC.